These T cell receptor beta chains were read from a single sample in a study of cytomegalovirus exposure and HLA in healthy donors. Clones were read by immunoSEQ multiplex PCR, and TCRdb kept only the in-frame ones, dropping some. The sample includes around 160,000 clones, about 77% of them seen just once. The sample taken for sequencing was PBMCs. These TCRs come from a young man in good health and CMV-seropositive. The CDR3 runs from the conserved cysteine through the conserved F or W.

cdr3_aa: CASSLEDSYTEAFF
v_call: TRBV5-1

cdr3_aa: CASSSWGGWTEAFF
v_call: TRBV19

cdr3_aa: CSVPGQGYYEQYF
v_call: TRBV29-1

cdr3_aa: CASSLPQRELSGELFF
v_call: TRBV4-1

cdr3_aa: CASRRGEGWYEQYF
v_call: TRBV28

cdr3_aa: CASSPSETGELFF
v_call: TRBV9

cdr3_aa: CASSLEDKTIYGYTF
v_call: TRBV5-5

cdr3_aa: CASSPWTGQAFF
v_call: TRBV27

cdr3_aa: CATSRGLAESYEQYF
v_call: TRBV15

cdr3_aa: CASSLRRTAFYEQYF
v_call: TRBV5-5

cdr3_aa: CASSEATSLFF
v_call: TRBV2

cdr3_aa: CASSLGYRTEAFF
v_call: TRBV27

cdr3_aa: CASSLTDNYGYTF
v_call: TRBV7-8

cdr3_aa: CASSDYSSEAFF
v_call: TRBV2

cdr3_aa: CASSKLAGATYEQYF
v_call: TRBV5-4

cdr3_aa: CASRSKGQGYEQYF
v_call: TRBV28

cdr3_aa: CASSQDPTVSYYEQYF
v_call: TRBV7-2

cdr3_aa: CAPRDRGLGYTF
v_call: TRBV2

cdr3_aa: CASSLGGRSEKLFF
v_call: TRBV13

cdr3_aa: CASSLAYGEEIAKNIQYF
v_call: TRBV7-9

cdr3_aa: CASSPKSHRLQGSNYGYTF
v_call: TRBV7-2

cdr3_aa: CASSTGQGAAAEAFF
v_call: TRBV19

cdr3_aa: CSVAGQGWDEQFF
v_call: TRBV29-1